The clone carrying this TCR beta chain was detected only once. Its antigen is not known. The sort gate was single viable CD3+CD4+CD8-CD45RO+ cells for memory CD4+ T cells. Serostatus was set by detecting CMV pp150, pp28, p38, p52 IgG. The data are from a study of memory CD4+ T cells and cytomegalovirus serostatus. About the study: Donors were healthy Belgian adults, 9 CMV seropositive and some 24 seronegative. Points from the study as a whole: Each of 65 to 75 CMV-associated TCRbeta sequences occurred in one to five individuals.

Per the original methods: Out-of-frame sequences were removed, leaving 2 million to 2.5 million distinct TCRbeta sequences. The repertoire was sequenced with immunoSEQ multiplex PCR; TCRdb's copy has only in-frame clones and lacks some. V, J and clone size are those of that table, while D and trimming were read from the DNA. The data hold approximately 30,000 clones, with about 75% observed a single time. Trimming removed 1 base from V and 1 base from J, with 10 bases in between. The CDR3 extends over 15 amino acids. Looked up from germline, CDR1 is MNHNS and CDR2 is SASEGT. The chain couples TRBV6-1 to TRBJ1-1, with D hard to call. Sequencing used memory CD4+ T cells from blood. The sequence was collected from an adult in good health and CMV-seronegative. Some clones in this sample may be carry-over from other donors' samples. This chain's CDR3 is CASSEVRVSNTEAFF. The CDR3, as DNA: TGTGCCAGCAGTGAAGTTCGGGTTTCGAACACTGAAGCTTTCTTT.